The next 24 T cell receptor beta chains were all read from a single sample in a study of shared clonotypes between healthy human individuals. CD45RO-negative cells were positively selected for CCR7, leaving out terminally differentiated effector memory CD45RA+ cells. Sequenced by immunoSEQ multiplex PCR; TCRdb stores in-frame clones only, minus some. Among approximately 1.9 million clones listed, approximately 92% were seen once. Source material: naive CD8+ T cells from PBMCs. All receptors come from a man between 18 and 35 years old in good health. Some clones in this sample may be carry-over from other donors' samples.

In DNA form, the CDR3 reads TGTGCCAGCAGCTTAGAGGGGGGGCTAGCTGGGGCAGATACGCAGTATTTT. It codes for CASSLEGGLAGADTQYF. The chain employs TRBV11-2 and TRBJ2-3, with D perhaps TRBD2 (7 bases). CDR3 length: 17 amino acids. Germline V lookup: CDR1 SGHAT, CDR2 FQNNGV. The V end was cut by 0 bases, the J end by 4 bases, with 17 bases between.

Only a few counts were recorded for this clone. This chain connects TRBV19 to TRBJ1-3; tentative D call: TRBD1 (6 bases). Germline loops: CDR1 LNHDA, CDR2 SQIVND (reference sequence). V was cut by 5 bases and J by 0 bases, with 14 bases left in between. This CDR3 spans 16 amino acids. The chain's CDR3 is CASSGWTASSGNTIYF. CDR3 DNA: TGTGCCAGTAGTGGATGGACAGCCTCCTCTGGAAACACCATATATTTT.

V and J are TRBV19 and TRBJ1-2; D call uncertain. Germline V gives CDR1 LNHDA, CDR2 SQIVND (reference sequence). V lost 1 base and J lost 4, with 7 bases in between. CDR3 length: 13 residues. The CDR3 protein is CASSIGILYGYTF. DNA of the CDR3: TGTGCCAGTAGTATAGGGATACTCTATGGCTACACCTTC.

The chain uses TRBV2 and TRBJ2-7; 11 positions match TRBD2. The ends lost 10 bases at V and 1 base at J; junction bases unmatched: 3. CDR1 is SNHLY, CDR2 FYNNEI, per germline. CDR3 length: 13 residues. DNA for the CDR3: TGTGCCAAACGACTAGCGGGATCCTACGAGCAGTACTTC. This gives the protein CAKRLAGSYEQYF.

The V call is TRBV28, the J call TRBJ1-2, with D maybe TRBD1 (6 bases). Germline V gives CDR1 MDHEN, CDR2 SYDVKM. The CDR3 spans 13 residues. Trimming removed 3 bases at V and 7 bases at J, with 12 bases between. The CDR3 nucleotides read TGTGCCAGCAGTTTTGAGACAGGAAGTGGCTACACCTTC. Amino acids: CASSFETGSGYTF.

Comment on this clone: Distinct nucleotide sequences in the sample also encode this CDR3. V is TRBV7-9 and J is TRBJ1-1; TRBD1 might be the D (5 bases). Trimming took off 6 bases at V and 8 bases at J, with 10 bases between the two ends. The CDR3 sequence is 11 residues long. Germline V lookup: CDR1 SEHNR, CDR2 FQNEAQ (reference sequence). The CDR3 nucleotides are TGTGCCAGCAGGAGGGGACTCGAAGCTTTCTTT. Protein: CASRRGLEAFF.

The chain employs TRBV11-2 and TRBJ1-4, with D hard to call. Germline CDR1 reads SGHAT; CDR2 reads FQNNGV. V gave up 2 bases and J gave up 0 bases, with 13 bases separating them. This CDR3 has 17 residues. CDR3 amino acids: CASSLNPPAATNEKLFF. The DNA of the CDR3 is TGTGCCAGCAGCTTAAACCCCCCAGCTGCAACTAATGAAAAACTGTTTTTT.

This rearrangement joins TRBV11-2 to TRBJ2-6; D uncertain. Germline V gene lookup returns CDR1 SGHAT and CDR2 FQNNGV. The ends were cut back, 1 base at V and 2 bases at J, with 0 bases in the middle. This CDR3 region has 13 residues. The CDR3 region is CASSLAGANVLTF. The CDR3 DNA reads TGTGCCAGCAGCTTAGCTGGGGCCAACGTCCTGACTTTC.

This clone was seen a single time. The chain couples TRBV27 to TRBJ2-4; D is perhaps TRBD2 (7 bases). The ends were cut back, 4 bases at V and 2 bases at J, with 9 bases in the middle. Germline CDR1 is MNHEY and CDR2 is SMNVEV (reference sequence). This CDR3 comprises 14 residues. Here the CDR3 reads CASSSGGPKNIQYF. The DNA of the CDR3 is TGTGCCAGCAGTTCGGGGGGCCCCAAAAACATTCAGTACTTC.

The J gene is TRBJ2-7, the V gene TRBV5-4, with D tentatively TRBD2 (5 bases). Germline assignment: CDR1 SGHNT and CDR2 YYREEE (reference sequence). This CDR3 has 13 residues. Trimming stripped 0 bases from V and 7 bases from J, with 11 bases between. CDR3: CASSLVTDLEQYF. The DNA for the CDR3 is TGTGCCAGCAGCTTGGTGACGGACTTGGAGCAGTACTTC. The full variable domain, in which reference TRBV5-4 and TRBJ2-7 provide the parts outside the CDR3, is ETGVTQSPTHLIKTRGQQVTLRCSSQSGHNTVSWYQQALGQGPQFIFQYYREEENGRGNFPPRFSGLQFPNYSSELNVNALELDDSALYLCASSLVTDLEQYFGPGTRLTVT.

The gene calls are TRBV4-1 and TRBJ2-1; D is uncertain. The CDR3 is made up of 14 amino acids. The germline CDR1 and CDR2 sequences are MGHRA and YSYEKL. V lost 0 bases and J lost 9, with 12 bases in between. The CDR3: CASSQDVQMGEQFF. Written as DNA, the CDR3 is TGCGCCAGCAGCCAAGATGTACAGATGGGTGAGCAGTTCTTC.

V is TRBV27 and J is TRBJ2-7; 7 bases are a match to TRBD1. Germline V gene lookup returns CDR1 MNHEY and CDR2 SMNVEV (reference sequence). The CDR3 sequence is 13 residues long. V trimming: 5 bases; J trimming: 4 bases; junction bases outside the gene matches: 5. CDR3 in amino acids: CASSPRGRYEQYF. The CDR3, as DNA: TGTGCCAGCAGTCCAAGGGGGCGGTACGAGCAGTACTTC.

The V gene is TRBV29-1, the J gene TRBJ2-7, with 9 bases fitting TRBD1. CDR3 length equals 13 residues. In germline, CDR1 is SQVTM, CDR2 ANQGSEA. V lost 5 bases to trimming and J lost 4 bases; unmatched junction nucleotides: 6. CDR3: CSVSGTGIYEQYF. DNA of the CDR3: TGCAGCGTTTCCGGGACAGGGATTTACGAGCAGTACTTC.

In nucleotides, the CDR3 is TGTGCCAGCATACCGGCCAGAGGGAACACTGAAGCTTTCTTT. Translating gives CASIPARGNTEAFF. The chain links TRBV2 to TRBJ1-1; no clear D. Germline values: CDR1 SNHLY, CDR2 FYNNEI. The length of the CDR3 is 14 residues. Trimming cost V 7 bases and J 1 base, with 13 bases left between them.

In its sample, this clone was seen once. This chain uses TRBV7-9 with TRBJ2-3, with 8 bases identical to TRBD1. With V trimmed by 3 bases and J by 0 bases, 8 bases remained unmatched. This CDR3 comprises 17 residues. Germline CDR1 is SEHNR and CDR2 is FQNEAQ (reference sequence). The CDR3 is CASSFPRTGSSTDTQYF. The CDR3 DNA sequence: TGTGCCAGCAGCTTCCCCCGGACAGGGTCAAGCACAGATACGCAGTATTTT.

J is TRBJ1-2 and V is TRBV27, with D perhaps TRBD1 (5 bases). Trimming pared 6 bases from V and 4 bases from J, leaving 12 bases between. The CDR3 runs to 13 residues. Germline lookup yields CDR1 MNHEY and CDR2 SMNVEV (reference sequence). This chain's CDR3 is CASRLSGSYGYTF. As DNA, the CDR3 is TGTGCCAGCAGGCTTTCAGGGAGCTATGGCTACACCTTC.

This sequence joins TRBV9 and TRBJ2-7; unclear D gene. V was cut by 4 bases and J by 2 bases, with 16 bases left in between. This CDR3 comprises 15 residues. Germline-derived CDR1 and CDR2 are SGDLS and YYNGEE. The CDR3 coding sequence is TGTGCCAGCAGCCACGGGTCTGAGAGACCCTACGAGCAGTACTTC. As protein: CASSHGSERPYEQYF.

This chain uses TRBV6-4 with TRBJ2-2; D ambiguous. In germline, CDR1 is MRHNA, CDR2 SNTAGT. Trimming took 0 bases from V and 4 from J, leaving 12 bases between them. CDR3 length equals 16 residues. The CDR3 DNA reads TGTGCCAGCAGTGACTCACCCTTCGGCAGCACCGGGGAGCTGTTTTTT. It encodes CASSDSPFGSTGELFF.

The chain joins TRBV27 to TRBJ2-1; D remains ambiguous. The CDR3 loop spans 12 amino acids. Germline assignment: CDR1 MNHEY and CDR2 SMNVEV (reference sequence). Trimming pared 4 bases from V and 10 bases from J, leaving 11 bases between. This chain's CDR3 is CASSSPVEEQFF. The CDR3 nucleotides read TGTGCCAGCAGTTCCCCCGTAGAAGAGCAGTTCTTC.

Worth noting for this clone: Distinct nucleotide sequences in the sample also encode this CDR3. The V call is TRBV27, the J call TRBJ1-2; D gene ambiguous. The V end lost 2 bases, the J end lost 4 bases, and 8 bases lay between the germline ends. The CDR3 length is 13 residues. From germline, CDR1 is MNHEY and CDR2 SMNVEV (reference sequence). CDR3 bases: TGTGCCAGCAGTTTAGGGCAGTCCTATGGCTACACCTTC. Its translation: CASSLGQSYGYTF.

The CDR3 sequence is CASSLVGTDPDEQFF. The DNA for the CDR3 is TGCGCCAGCAGCTTGGTCGGGACGGACCCCGATGAGCAGTTCTTC. V and J are TRBV5-1 and TRBJ2-1, with D perhaps TRBD1 or TRBD2 (5 bases each). Trimming pared 0 bases from V and 8 bases from J, leaving 15 bases between. Germline-derived CDR1 and CDR2 are SGHRS and YFSETQ. The CDR3 runs 15 residues.

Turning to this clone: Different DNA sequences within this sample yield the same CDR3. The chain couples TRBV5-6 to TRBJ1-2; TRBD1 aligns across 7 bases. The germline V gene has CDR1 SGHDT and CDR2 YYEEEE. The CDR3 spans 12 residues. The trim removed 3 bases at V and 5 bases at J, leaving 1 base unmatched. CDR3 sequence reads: CASSSQGYGYTF. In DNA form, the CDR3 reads TGTGCCAGCAGCTCACAGGGGTATGGCTACACCTTC.

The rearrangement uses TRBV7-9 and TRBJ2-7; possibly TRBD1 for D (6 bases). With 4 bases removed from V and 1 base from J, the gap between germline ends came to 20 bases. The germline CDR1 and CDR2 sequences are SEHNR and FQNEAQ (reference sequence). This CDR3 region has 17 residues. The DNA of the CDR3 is TGTGCCAGCAGCTCAGCCCGGGACACCCATTTTTCCTACGAGCAGTACTTC. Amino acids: CASSSARDTHFSYEQYF. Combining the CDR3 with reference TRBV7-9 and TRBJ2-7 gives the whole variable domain DTGVSQNPRHKITKRGQNVTFRCDPISEHNRLYWYRQTLGQGPEFLTYFQNEAQLEKSRLLSDRFSAERPKGSFSTLEIQRTEQGDSAMYLCASSSARDTHFSYEQYFGPGTRLTVT.

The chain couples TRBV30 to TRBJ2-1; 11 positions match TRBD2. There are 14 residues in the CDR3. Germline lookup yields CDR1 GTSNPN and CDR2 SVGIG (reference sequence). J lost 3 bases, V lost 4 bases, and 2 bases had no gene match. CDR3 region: CAWKTSGSYNEQFF. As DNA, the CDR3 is TGTGCCTGGAAAACTAGCGGGAGCTACAATGAGCAGTTCTTC.